Reported below is one T cell receptor beta chain. The target antigen is unknown. CDR1 and CDR2 from the germline V gene are SNHLY and FYNNEI. This CDR3 contains 12 residues. Trimming removed 4 bases at V and 1 base at J, with 4 bases between. This sample is part of a study of cytomegalovirus exposure and HLA in healthy donors. Whole-study context: Later, an analysis reported that the 120 or so validation repertoires had used the same platform as the approximately 660 first-cohort repertoires.

Libraries were prepared by immunoSEQ multiplex PCR; TCRdb keeps only in-frame clonotypes and omits some of them. The sample carries hundreds of thousands of clones, over 70% recorded once. Overall study results and limits: Most TCR sequences were uncommon, yet certain public TCRs appeared in many donors. Later, an analysis found that TCR clusters from the first cohort tended to co-occur in the 120 validation repertoires. 164 TCR beta chains were listed as cytomegalovirus-associated.

Sequencing was carried out using PBMCs. The receptor comes from a woman aged 25 to 39 in good health and CMV-seropositive. The chain carries TRBV2 and TRBJ1-1; D ambiguous. CDR3 in amino acids: CASSVGNTEAFF. CDR3 DNA sequence: TGTGCCAGCAGTGTTGGGAACACTGAAGCTTTCTTT.